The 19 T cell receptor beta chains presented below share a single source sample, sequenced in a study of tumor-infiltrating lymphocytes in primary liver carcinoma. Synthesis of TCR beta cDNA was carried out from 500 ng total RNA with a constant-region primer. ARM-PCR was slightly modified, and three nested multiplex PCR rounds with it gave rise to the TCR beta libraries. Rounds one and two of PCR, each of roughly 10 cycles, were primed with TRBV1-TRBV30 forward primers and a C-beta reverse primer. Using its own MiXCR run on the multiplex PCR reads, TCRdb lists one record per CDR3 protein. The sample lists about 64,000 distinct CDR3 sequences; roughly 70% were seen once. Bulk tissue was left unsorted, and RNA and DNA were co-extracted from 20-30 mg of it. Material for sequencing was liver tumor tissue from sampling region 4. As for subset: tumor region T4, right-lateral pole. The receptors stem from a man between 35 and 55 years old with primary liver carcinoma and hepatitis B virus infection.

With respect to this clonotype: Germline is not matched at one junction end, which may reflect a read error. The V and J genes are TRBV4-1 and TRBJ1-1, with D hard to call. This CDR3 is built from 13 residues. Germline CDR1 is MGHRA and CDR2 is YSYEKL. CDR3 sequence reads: CVSSHPMNTEAFF. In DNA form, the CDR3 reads TGCGTCAGCAGCCATCCCATGAACACTGAAGCTTTCTTT.

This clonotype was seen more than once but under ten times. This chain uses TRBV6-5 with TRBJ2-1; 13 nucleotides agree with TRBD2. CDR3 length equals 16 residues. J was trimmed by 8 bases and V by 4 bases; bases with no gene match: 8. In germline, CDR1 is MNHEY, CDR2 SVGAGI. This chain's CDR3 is CASSLRLAGGLDEQFF. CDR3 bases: TGTGCCAGCAGTTTACGACTAGCGGGAGGTCTTGATGAGCAGTTCTTC.

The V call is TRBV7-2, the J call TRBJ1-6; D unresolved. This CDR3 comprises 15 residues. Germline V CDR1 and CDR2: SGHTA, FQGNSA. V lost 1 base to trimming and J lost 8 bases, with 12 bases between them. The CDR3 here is CASSLVVIQDSPLHF. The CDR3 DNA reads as TGTGCCAGCAGCTTAGTGGTAATTCAAGATTCACCCCTCCACTTT.

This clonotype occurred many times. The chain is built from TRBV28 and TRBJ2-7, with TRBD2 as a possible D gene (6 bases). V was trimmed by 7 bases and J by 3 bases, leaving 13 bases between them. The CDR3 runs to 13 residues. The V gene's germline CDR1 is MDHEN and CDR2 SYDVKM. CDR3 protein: CASNIWRGYEQYF. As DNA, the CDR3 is TGTGCCAGCAATATATGGCGGGGCTACGAGCAGTACTTC.

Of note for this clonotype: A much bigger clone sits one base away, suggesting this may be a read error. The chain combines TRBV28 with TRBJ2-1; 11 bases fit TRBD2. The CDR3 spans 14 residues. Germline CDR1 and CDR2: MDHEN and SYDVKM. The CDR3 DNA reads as TGTGCCAGCAGTTTAGGGACTAGCGGCAATAAGCAGTTCTTC. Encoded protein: CASSLGTSGNKQFF.

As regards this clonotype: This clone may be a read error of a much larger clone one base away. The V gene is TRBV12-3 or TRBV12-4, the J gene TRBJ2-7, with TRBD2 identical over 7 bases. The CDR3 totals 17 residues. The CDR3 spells CANSLRLAETHSYEQYF. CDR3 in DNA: TGTGCCAACAGTTTACGGCTAGCGGAGACCCACTCCTACGAGCAGTACTTC.

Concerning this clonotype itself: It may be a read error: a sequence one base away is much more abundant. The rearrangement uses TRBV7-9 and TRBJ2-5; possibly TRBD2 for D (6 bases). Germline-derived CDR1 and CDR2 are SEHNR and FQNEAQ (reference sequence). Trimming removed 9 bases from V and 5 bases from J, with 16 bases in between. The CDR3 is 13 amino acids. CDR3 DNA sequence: TGTGCCAGGCACGGGCTAGCGACCGAGACCCAGTACTTC. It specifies CARHGLATETQYF.

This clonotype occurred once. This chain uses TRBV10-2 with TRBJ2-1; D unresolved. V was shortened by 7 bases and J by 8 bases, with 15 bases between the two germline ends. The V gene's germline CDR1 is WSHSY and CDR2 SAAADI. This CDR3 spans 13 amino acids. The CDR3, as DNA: TGCGCCAGCATTGAATCCTGTGAGGATGAGCAGTTCTTC. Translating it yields CASIESCEDEQFF.

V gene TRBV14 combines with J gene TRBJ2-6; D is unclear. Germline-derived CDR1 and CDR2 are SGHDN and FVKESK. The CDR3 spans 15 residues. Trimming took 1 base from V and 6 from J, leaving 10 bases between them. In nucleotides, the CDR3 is TGTGCCAGCAGCCAAGGCGCAAGTGTGGCCAACGTCCTGACTTTC. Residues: CASSQGASVANVLTF.

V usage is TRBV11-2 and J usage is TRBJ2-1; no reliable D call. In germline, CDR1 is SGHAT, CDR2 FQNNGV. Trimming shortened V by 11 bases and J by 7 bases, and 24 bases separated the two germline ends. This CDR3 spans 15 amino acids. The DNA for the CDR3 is TGTGCCGCCGGGCAAGACCAGCCATCGTATAATGAGCAGTTCTTC. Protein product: CAAGQDQPSYNEQFF.

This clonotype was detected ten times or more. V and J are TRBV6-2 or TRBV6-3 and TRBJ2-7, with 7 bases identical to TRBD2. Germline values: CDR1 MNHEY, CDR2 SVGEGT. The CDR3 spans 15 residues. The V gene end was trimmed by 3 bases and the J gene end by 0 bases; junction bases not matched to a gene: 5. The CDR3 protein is CASSYKPSGSYEQYF. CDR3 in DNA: TGTGCCAGCAGTTATAAGCCTAGCGGCTCCTACGAGCAGTACTTC.

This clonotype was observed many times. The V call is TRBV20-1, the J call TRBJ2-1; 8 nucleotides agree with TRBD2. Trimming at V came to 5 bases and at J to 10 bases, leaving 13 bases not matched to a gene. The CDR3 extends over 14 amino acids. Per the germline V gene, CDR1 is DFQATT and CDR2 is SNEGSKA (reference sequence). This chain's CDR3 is CSALAGSPWGEQFF. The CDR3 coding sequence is TGCAGTGCTTTAGCGGGATCTCCCTGGGGAGAGCAGTTCTTC.

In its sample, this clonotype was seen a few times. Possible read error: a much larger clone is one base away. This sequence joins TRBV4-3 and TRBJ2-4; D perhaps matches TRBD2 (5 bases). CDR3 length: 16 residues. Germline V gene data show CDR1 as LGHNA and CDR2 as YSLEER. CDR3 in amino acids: CASSQDGSLAKSIQYF. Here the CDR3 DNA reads TGCGCCAGCAGCCAAGATGGCAGCCTAGCCAAAAGCATTCAGTACTTC.

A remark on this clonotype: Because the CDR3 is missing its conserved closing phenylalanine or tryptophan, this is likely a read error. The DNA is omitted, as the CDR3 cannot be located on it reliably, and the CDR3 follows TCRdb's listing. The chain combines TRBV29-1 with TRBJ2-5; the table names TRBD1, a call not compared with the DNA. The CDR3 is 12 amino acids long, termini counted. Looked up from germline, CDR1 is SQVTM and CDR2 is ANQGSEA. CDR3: CSGMDSGETHYS.

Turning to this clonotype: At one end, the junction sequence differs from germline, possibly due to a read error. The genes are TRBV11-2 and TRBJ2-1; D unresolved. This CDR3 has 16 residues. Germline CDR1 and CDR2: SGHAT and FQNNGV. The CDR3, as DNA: TGTGCCAGCAGCTTAGAACTCCTAGTGGGAATGAGCGAGCAGTCCTTC. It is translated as CASSLELLVGMSEQSF. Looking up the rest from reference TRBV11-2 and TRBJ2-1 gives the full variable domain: EAGVAQSPRYKIIEKRQSVAFWCNPISGHATLYWYQQILGQGPKLLIQFQNNGVVDDSQLPKDRFSAERLKGVDSTLKIQPAKLEDSAVYLCASSLELLVGMSEQSFGPGTRLTVL.

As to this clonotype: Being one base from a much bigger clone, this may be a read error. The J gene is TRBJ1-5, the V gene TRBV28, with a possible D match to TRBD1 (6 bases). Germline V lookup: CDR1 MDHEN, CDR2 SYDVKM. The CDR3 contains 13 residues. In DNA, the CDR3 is TGTGCCAACAGTTTAGGACAGTTACAGCCCCAGCATTTT. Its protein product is CANSLGQLQPQHF.

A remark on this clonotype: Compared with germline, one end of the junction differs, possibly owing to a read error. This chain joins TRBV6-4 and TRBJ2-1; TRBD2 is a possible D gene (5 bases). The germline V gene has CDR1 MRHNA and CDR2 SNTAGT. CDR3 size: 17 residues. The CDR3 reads CASATRVESQSYSEQFF. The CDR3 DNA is TGTGCCAGCGCTACTAGGGTAGAATCCCAGTCTTACAGTGAGCAGTTCTTC.

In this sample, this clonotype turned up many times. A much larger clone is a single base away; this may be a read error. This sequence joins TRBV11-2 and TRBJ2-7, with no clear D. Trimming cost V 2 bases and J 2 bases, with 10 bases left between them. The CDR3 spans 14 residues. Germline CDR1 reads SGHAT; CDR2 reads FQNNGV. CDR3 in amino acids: CASSLTNGAYEQYF. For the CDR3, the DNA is TGTGCCAGCAGCTTAACCAACGGAGCCTACGAGCAGTACTTC. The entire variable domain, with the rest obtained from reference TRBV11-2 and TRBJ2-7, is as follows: EAGVAQSPRYKIIEKRQSVAFWCNPISGHATLYWYQQILGQGPKLLIQFQNNGVVDDSQLPKDRFSAERLKGVDSTLKIQPAKLEDSAVYLCASSLTNGAYEQYFGPGTRLTVT.

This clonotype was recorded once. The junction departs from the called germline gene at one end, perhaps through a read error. In nucleotides, the CDR3 is TGTACCAGCAGTTATACAAGGGGCTCCTCCCTTGGCTACACCTTC. This codes for CTSSYTRGSSLGYTF. The V call is TRBV11-2, the J call TRBJ1-2, with D perhaps matching TRBD1 (5 bases). Germline CDR1 reads SGHAT; CDR2 reads FQNNGV. The CDR3 length is 15 residues. Together with reference TRBV11-2 and TRBJ1-2, the CDR3 gives the full variable domain: EAGVAQSPRYKIIEKRQSVAFWCNPISGHATLYWYQQILGQGPKLLIQFQNNGVVDDSQLPKDRFSAERLKGVDSTLKIQPAKLEDSAVYLCTSSYTRGSSLGYTFGSGTRLTVV.